This T cell receptor beta chain was found in a study of T cells in Graves' hyperthyroidism and ophthalmopathy. RNA transcripts yielded amplified TCR beta CDR3 regions. Using the HTBI primer set, a first-round RT-PCR was run on the TCR CDR3. TCRdb recomputed calls from the multiplex PCR reads with MiXCR, one row per CDR3 protein. The table records approximately 700,000 distinct CDR3 sequences, 45% of them present only once. This clonotype was observed many times. The germline V gene encodes CDR1 SEHNR and CDR2 FQNEAQ (reference sequence). Trimming took 7 bases from V and 5 from J; bases not matched to a gene: 11. This CDR3 spans 15 amino acids.

The receptor comes from an adult man with Graves' disease, either hyperthyroidism or ophthalmopathy (not recorded which). The sample consisted of peripheral blood or thyroid tissue (not recorded which). The rearrangement joins TRBV7-9 to TRBJ1-1, with TRBD1 identical over 9 bases. The CDR3 DNA sequence: TGTGCCAGCACCCCGGTCCAGGACAGGGGAACTGAAGCTTTCTTT. This translates into CASTPVQDRGTEAFF.